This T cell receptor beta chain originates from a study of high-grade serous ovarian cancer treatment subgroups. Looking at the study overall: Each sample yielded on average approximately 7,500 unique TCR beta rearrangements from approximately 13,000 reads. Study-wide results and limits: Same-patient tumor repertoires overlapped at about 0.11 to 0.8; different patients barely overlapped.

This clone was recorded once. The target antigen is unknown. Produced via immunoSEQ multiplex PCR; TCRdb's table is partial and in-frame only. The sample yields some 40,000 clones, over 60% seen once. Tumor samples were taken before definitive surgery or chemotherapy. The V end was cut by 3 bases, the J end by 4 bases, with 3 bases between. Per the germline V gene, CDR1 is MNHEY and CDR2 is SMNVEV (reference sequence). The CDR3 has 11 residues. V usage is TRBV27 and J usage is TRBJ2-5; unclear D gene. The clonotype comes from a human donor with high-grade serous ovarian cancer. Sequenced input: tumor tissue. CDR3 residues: CASSFRETQYF. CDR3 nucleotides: TGTGCCAGCAGTTTCCGAGAGACCCAGTACTTC.